Sequencing of this T cell receptor (beta chain) was carried out in a study of T cell changes during pregnancy in multiple sclerosis (dated by TCRdb to between 2018 and 2021). Study-wide context: The study examined how the T cell repertoire changed over the course of pregnancy in women with multiple sclerosis.

This clone is a singleton in its sample. It has no known antigen specificity. Qualities for individual bases were not recorded, and no much larger clone is one base off. Receptor amplification or capture employed the immunoSEQ multiplex PCR assay. The table comes from immuneACCESS by way of TCRdb, which keeps in-frame sequences with V and J called. Part of the clones is missing from these tables; in studies checked, under half for an unresolved V gene and the rest for unknown reasons. This sample is represented by about 17,000 clones; almost 85% of them were singletons. Roughly 19% of the sample is taken by the ten largest. From V the trimming removes 6 bases and from J it removes 5 bases, while the gene matches leave 10 bases of the junction unaccounted for. Via the germline V gene, CDR1 is MNHEY and CDR2 SVGAGI. The CDR3 runs 15 amino acids, cysteine and phenylalanine included. Just the 45-base CDR3 DNA is kept, in frame starting at base 1.

Specimen: CD8+ T cells from peripheral blood mononuclear cells, collected in the third trimester of pregnancy. The chain is made from TRBV6-5 and TRBJ2-7; a stretch of 10 junction bases matches TRBD2. This receptor was identified in a female donor in good health, enrolled as a control in a pregnancy study. The nucleotide sequence is given as TGTGCCAGCAGCCGAACCGGGACTAGCGCCCACGAGCAGTACTTC. This is translated as CASSRTGTSAHEQYF.